This is a list of T cell receptor beta chains from one sample in a study of T cells in Graves' hyperthyroidism and ophthalmopathy. A single record per CDR3 protein comes from TCRdb applying MiXCR to the multiplex PCR reads. The data contain around 500,000 distinct CDR3 sequences, about 16% of them seen just once; the ten biggest clones take up 25% to 30%. The sequenced sample was blood. The source is a woman in her 30s with Graves' ophthalmopathy. Both conserved end residues are part of each CDR3. A D gene is named only where the DNA matches it firmly. Not every row has a clone size; where given, it reads once, few, many or a size class.

v_call: TRBV4-2
j_call: TRBJ1-6
d_call: -
clone_size: -
cdr3_nt: TGTGCCAGCAGCTTCGACCGGGACGCCCTCCACTTT
cdr3_aa: CASSFDRDALHF

v_call: TRBV15
j_call: TRBJ1-1
d_call: -
clone_size: many
cdr3_nt: TGTGCCACCCGTCTTAGGGGGATAGGGAGAATGAACACTGAAGCTTTCTTT
cdr3_aa: CATRLRGIGRMNTEAFF

v_call: TRBV2
j_call: TRBJ1-2
d_call: -
clone_size: many
cdr3_nt: TGTGCCAGCATTTTAGGTGTCTATGGCTACACCTTC
cdr3_aa: CASILGVYGYTF

v_call: TRBV9
j_call: TRBJ2-6
d_call: -
clone_size: few
cdr3_nt: TGTGCCAGCAGCTTATGGGAGGCTGGGGCCAACGTCCTGACTTTC
cdr3_aa: CASSLWEAGANVLTF

v_call: TRBV30
j_call: TRBJ2-7
d_call: -
clone_size: many
cdr3_nt: TGTGCCTGGAGATCACCAGGGGGAGGCGCATACGAGCAGTACTTC
cdr3_aa: CAWRSPGGGAYEQYF

v_call: TRBV6-1
j_call: TRBJ2-3
d_call: -
clone_size: many
cdr3_nt: TGTGCCAGCAGTAAGGCGGGTTCAGCCACAGATACGCAGTATTTT
cdr3_aa: CASSKAGSATDTQYF

v_call: TRBV12-3/TRBV12-4
j_call: TRBJ2-5
d_call: TRBD1
clone_size: many
cdr3_nt: TGTGCCAGCAGTTTAGCACCCGGACAGGGCCTTCATGAGACCCAGTACTTC
cdr3_aa: CASSLAPGQGLHETQYF

v_call: TRBV20-1
j_call: TRBJ2-3
d_call: -
clone_size: -
cdr3_nt: TGCAGTGCTTTTAGGGCAGGGACAGATACGCAGTATTTT
cdr3_aa: CSAFRAGTDTQYF

v_call: TRBV28
j_call: TRBJ2-3
d_call: -
clone_size: many
cdr3_nt: TGTGCCAGCAGGCCCTCTGACAGTCTGGCGCAGTATTTT
cdr3_aa: CASRPSDSLAQYF

v_call: TRBV20-1
j_call: TRBJ2-5
d_call: TRBD1
clone_size: -
cdr3_nt: TGCAGTGCTCCAAGGACAGGGATGGAGACCCAGTACTTC
cdr3_aa: CSAPRTGMETQYF

v_call: TRBV28
j_call: TRBJ2-5
d_call: -
clone_size: few
cdr3_nt: TGTGCCAGCGTGGACGGACTGGTCCAAGAGACCCAGTACTTC
cdr3_aa: CASVDGLVQETQYF

v_call: TRBV13
j_call: TRBJ2-7
d_call: TRBD2
clone_size: -
cdr3_nt: TGTGCCAGCAGCACACCCGGGACTAGCGGGATCCACAATGAGCAGTACTTC
cdr3_aa: CASSTPGTSGIHNEQYF

v_call: TRBV24-1
j_call: TRBJ2-3
d_call: -
clone_size: many
cdr3_nt: TGTGCCACCAGTGATTTGGGGCGGGACAGCACAGATACGCAGTATTTT
cdr3_aa: CATSDLGRDSTDTQYF

v_call: TRBV5-1
j_call: TRBJ2-1
d_call: TRBD2
clone_size: many
cdr3_nt: TGCGCCAGCAGCTTAGCATCCGGGACTAGCGGGATAGATGAGCAGTTCTTC
cdr3_aa: CASSLASGTSGIDEQFF

v_call: TRBV30
j_call: TRBJ2-2
d_call: -
clone_size: many
cdr3_nt: TGTGCCTGGCCCCGACAGGGGAGGGTCACCGGGGAGCTGTTTTTT
cdr3_aa: CAWPRQGRVTGELFF

v_call: TRBV11-2
j_call: TRBJ2-5
d_call: -
clone_size: -
cdr3_nt: TGTGCCAGCAGCCTCAGGGGAGACACCCAAGAGACCCAGTACTTC
cdr3_aa: CASSLRGDTQETQYF

v_call: TRBV12-3/TRBV12-4
j_call: TRBJ2-6
d_call: -
clone_size: -
cdr3_nt: TGTGCCAGCAGTTTCTTAATCGGGGCGCGAAGCTCTGGGGCCAACGTCCTGACTTTC
cdr3_aa: CASSFLIGARSSGANVLTF

v_call: TRBV7-6
j_call: TRBJ2-1
d_call: TRBD2
clone_size: few
cdr3_nt: TGTGCCAGCAGCTTAGGGATAGCGGGAGAGGTAGCGTACAATGAGCAGTTCTTC
cdr3_aa: CASSLGIAGEVAYNEQFF

v_call: TRBV28
j_call: TRBJ1-5
d_call: -
clone_size: many
cdr3_nt: TGTGCCAGCAGTTTGCGCCATTTCTATCAGCCCCAGCATTTT
cdr3_aa: CASSLRHFYQPQHF

v_call: TRBV4-3
j_call: TRBJ1-1
d_call: -
clone_size: many
cdr3_nt: TGCGCCAGCAGCCAAGGTTGGGGCGCGTTGACTGAAGCTTTCTTT
cdr3_aa: CASSQGWGALTEAFF

v_call: TRBV11-2
j_call: TRBJ2-1
d_call: TRBD2
clone_size: many
cdr3_nt: TGTGCCAGCAGCTTCCAAGGAGCGGGAGGCTCCTACAATGAGCAGTTCTTC
cdr3_aa: CASSFQGAGGSYNEQFF

v_call: TRBV7-9
j_call: TRBJ2-3
d_call: -
clone_size: -
cdr3_nt: TGTGCCAGCAGCTTAGACCGGGACGGCACAGATACGCAGTATTTT
cdr3_aa: CASSLDRDGTDTQYF

v_call: TRBV7-2
j_call: TRBJ1-1
d_call: -
clone_size: -
cdr3_nt: TGTGGCAGCAGCTTCCGGGATTCAGGGACTGAAGCTTTCTTT
cdr3_aa: CGSSFRDSGTEAFF

v_call: TRBV11-3
j_call: TRBJ2-1
d_call: TRBD2
clone_size: -
cdr3_nt: TGTGCCAGCTCTAGCGGGGACGACAATGAGCAGTTCTTC
cdr3_aa: CASSSGDDNEQFF

v_call: TRBV25-1
j_call: TRBJ2-5
d_call: -
clone_size: few
cdr3_nt: TGTGCCAGCAGTGAATTGGGGAATAAGGAGACCCAGTACTTC
cdr3_aa: CASSELGNKETQYF

v_call: TRBV20-1
j_call: TRBJ2-7
d_call: -
clone_size: many
cdr3_nt: TGCAGTGCTAGAGGGGACATCACCTACGAGCAGTACTTC
cdr3_aa: CSARGDITYEQYF

v_call: TRBV4-2
j_call: TRBJ1-6
d_call: TRBD1
clone_size: few
cdr3_nt: TGTGCCAGCAGCCAAGCGCCTCCGGGACAGGGCTTTTCACCCCTCCACTTT
cdr3_aa: CASSQAPPGQGFSPLHF

v_call: TRBV5-1
j_call: TRBJ2-7
d_call: -
clone_size: many
cdr3_nt: TGCGCCAGCAGCCCTGGGGTGTCCTACGAGCAGTACTTC
cdr3_aa: CASSPGVSYEQYF

v_call: TRBV28
j_call: TRBJ2-1
d_call: TRBD1
clone_size: many
cdr3_nt: TGTGCCAGCAGTTCGACAGGGGGTCCCTACAATGAGCAGTTCTTC
cdr3_aa: CASSSTGGPYNEQFF

v_call: TRBV5-1
j_call: TRBJ1-1
d_call: -
clone_size: -
cdr3_nt: TGCGCCAGCAGCGAACAAGGACCCGAAACCACTGAAGCTTTCTTT
cdr3_aa: CASSEQGPETTEAFF

v_call: TRBV6-6
j_call: TRBJ1-3
d_call: -
clone_size: few
cdr3_nt: TGTGCCAGCAGTTACTCTGGGGACACCATATATTTT
cdr3_aa: CASSYSGDTIYF

v_call: TRBV9
j_call: TRBJ2-2
d_call: TRBD2
clone_size: -
cdr3_nt: TGTGTCAGCAGTCTTAGCGGGAGGGCCTCTCCCGGAGAGCTGTTTTTT
cdr3_aa: CVSSLSGRASPGELFF

v_call: TRBV27
j_call: TRBJ2-7
d_call: TRBD2
clone_size: -
cdr3_nt: TGTGCCAGCAGTCTATGGCTAGCGGAGTCCTACGAGCAGTACTTC
cdr3_aa: CASSLWLAESYEQYF

v_call: TRBV9
j_call: TRBJ2-5
d_call: -
clone_size: many
cdr3_nt: TGTGCCAGCAGCGTAGACGGCGGGGTAGAGACCCAGTACTTC
cdr3_aa: CASSVDGGVETQYF

v_call: TRBV25-1
j_call: TRBJ2-7
d_call: TRBD2
clone_size: -
cdr3_nt: TGTGCCAGCAGTATCCCGGGACGGAGGACTAGCGGGAGCCGCGAGCAGTACTTC
cdr3_aa: CASSIPGRRTSGSREQYF

v_call: TRBV6-4
j_call: TRBJ2-7
d_call: -
clone_size: few
cdr3_nt: TGTGCCAGCAGTCCTAGGACGGTGAACTACGAGCAGTACTTC
cdr3_aa: CASSPRTVNYEQYF

v_call: TRBV28
j_call: TRBJ1-2
d_call: TRBD1
clone_size: many
cdr3_nt: TGTGCCAGCAGTTTCTCGGACAGGGGCAACTATGGCTACACCTTC
cdr3_aa: CASSFSDRGNYGYTF

v_call: TRBV5-1
j_call: TRBJ2-5
d_call: -
clone_size: -
cdr3_nt: TGCGCCAGCAGCTTGGGGAATAGGGAGACCCAGTACTTC
cdr3_aa: CASSLGNRETQYF

v_call: TRBV18
j_call: TRBJ2-2
d_call: TRBD2
clone_size: many
cdr3_nt: TGTGCCAGCTCACCAACTAGCGGCAACACCGGGGAGCTGTTTTTT
cdr3_aa: CASSPTSGNTGELFF

v_call: TRBV19
j_call: TRBJ2-1
d_call: -
clone_size: few
cdr3_nt: TGTGCCAGTAGTATAGTAGGGGGAGGAAGTTTAAATGAGCAGTTCTTC
cdr3_aa: CASSIVGGGSLNEQFF

v_call: TRBV11-2
j_call: TRBJ1-1
d_call: -
clone_size: few
cdr3_nt: TGTGCCAGCCAGGCGAACACTGAAGCTTTCTTT
cdr3_aa: CASQANTEAFF